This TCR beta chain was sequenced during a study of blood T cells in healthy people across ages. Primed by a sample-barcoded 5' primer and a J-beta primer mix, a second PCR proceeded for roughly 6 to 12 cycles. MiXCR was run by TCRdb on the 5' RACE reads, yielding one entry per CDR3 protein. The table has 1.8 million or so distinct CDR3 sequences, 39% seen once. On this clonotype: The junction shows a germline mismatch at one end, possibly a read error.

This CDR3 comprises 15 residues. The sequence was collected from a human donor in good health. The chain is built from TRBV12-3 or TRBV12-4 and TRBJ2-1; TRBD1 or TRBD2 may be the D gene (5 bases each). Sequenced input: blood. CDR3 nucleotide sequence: TGTGCCAGCAGTGCCGGGACGCCCACCTACAATGGGCAGTTCTTC. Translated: CASSAGTPTYNGQFF.